These 2 T cell receptor beta chains came from one sample sequenced in a study of breast tumors, draining lymph nodes, adjacent tissues (dated by TCRdb to about 2016). Receptor amplification or capture employed multiplex PCR. TCRdb lists the instrument as Illumina HiSeq 2000. TCRdb trimmed public reads at Q25 via fastp, called clones via MiXCR and kept in-frame beta chains. Here each entry gathers all rows of one CDR3 protein and keeps the most common genes and DNA. The sample contains approximately 52,000 distinct CDR3 sequences, around 45% of them found a single time. 10% to 13% of the sample belongs to the ten largest clones. The sample was breast tumor tissue. Receptors were obtained from a female donor with breast cancer. Some clones in this sample may be carry-over from other donors' samples.

V and J are TRBV24-1 and TRBJ2-1, with 9 bases that match TRBD2. After removal of 5 bases from V and 9 bases from J, the junction contained 10 bases not matched to a gene. The CDR3 covers 15 residues. The germline V gene has CDR1 KGHDR and CDR2 SFDVKD. The CDR3 loop reads CATSGRREGFGEQFF. CDR3 nucleotides: TGTGCCACCAGTGGGCGGCGGGAGGGTTTCGGTGAGCAGTTCTTC.

V usage is TRBV7-9 and J usage is TRBJ2-1; 13 nucleotides match TRBD2. From germline, CDR1 is SEHNR and CDR2 FQNEAQ (reference sequence). The trim removed 6 bases at V and 3 bases at J, leaving 11 bases unmatched. The CDR3 length is 18 residues. The CDR3, as DNA: TGTGCCAGCAGTCAACTCCCCGGGACTAGCGGGGACTACAATGAGCAGTTCTTC. This gives the protein CASSQLPGTSGDYNEQFF. The full variable domain, with the rest looked up from reference TRBV7-9 and TRBJ2-1, is DTGVSQNPRHKITKRGQNVTFRCDPISEHNRLYWYRQTLGQGPEFLTYFQNEAQLEKSRLLSDRFSAERPKGSFSTLEIQRTEQGDSAMYLCASSQLPGTSGDYNEQFFGPGTRLTVL.